This TCR beta chain was captured by sequencing in a study of cytomegalovirus exposure and HLA in healthy donors. The study, taken as a whole, reports: Later analysis indicated greater clonal expansion among HLA-associated TCR beta chains than among equally common other chains. Reports showed the classifier diagnosing cytomegalovirus status with high specificity and sensitivity. Usually a TCR sequence was rare, but some public TCRs were found in many donors.

Germline lookup yields CDR1 SEHNR and CDR2 FQNEAQ (reference sequence). V gave up 3 bases and J gave up 6 bases, with 9 bases separating them. There are 13 residues in the CDR3. With 60 Vbeta and 13 Jbeta primers, the PCR was carried out. The data were produced by immunoSEQ multiplex PCR, yet TCRdb's version contains in-frame clones alone and is incomplete. In the table there are some 120,000 clones, around 80% of which are singletons. All the people who gave samples were healthy bone marrow donors. A note on this clone: No antigen is known for it.

The sequence derives from a woman aged 25 to 39 in good health and CMV-seronegative. The chain uses TRBV7-9 and TRBJ2-4, with TRBD2 as a possible D gene (6 bases). Material: PBMCs. The CDR3 DNA is TGTGCCAGCAGCTTCCTGGGGGGAAACATTCAGTACTTC. Translating it yields CASSFLGGNIQYF.